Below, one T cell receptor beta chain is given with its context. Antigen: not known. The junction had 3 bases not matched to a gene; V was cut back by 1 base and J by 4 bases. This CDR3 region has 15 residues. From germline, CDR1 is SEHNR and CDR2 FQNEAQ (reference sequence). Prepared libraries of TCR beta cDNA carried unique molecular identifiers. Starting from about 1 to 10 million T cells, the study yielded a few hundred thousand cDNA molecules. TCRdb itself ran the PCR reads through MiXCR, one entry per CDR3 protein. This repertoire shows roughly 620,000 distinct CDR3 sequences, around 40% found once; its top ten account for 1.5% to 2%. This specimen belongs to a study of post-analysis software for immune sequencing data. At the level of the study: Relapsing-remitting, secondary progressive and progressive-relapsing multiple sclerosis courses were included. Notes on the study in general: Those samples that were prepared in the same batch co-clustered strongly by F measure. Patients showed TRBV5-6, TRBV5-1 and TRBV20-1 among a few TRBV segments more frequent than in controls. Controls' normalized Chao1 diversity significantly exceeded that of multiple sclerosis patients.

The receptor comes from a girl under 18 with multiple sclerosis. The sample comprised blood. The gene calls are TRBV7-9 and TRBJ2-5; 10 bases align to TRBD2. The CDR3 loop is CASSLELAGTETQYF. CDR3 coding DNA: TGTGCCAGCAGCTTAGAACTAGCGGGGACAGAGACCCAGTACTTC.